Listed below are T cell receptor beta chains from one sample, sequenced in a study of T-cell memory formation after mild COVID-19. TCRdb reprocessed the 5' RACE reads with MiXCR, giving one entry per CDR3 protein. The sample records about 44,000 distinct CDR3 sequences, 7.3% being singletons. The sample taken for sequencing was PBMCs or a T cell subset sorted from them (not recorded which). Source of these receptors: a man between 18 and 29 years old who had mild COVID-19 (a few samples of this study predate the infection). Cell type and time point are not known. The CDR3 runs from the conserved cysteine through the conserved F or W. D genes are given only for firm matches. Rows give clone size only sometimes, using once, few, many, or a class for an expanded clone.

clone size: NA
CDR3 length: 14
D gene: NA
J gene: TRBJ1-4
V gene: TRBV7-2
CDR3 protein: CASSLTATNEKLFF
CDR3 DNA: TGTGCCAGCAGCCTTACCGCAACTAATGAAAAACTGTTTTTT

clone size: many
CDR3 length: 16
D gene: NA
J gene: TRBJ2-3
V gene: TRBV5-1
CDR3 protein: CASSLGPIGLTDTQYF
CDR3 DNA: TGCGCCAGCAGCTTGGGCCCGATTGGTTTGACAGATACGCAGTATTTT

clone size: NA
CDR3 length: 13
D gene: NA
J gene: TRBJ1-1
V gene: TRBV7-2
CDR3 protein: CASSFAGTTEAFF
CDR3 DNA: TGTGCCAGCAGCTTCGCAGGGACCACTGAAGCTTTCTTT

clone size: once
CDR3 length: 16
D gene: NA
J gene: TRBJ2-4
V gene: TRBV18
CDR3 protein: CASSPPGRGTKNIQYF
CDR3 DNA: TGTGCCAGCTCACCACCGGGTCGGGGGACTAAAAACATTCAGTACTTC

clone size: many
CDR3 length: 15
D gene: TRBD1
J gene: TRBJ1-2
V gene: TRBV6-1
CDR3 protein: CASSDPGQGTYGYTF
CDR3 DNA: TGTGCCAGCAGTGACCCGGGACAGGGGACCTATGGCTACACCTTC

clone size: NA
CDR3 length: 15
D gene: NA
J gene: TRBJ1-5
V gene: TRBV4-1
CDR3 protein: CASSRTGHHDQPQHF
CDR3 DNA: TGCGCCAGCAGCCGCACGGGACACCACGATCAGCCCCAGCATTTT

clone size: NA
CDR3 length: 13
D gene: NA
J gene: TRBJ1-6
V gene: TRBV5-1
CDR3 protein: CASSSSWDSPLHF
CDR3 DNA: TGCGCCAGCAGCTCCTCTTGGGATTCACCCCTCCACTTT

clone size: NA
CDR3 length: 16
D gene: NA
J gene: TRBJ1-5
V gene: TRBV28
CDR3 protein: CASSTRTKISNQPQHF
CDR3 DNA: TGTGCCAGCAGTACCCGGACTAAAATTAGCAATCAGCCCCAGCATTTT

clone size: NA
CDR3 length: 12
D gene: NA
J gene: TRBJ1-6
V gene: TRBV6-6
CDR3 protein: CASSYWSSPLHF
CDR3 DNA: TGTGCCAGCAGTTATTGGAGTTCACCCCTCCACTTT

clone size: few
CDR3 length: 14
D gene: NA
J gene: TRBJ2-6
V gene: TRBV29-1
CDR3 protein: CSVETSSGANVLTF
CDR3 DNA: TGCAGCGTTGAAACGAGCTCTGGGGCCAACGTCCTGACTTTC

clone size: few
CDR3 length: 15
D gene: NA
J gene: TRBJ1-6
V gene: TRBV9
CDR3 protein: CASSVAGGPNSPLHF
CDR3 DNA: TGTGCCAGCAGCGTAGCTGGGGGGCCTAATTCACCCCTCCACTTT

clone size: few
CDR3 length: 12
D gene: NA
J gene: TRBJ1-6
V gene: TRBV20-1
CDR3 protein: CSAGRQNSPLHF
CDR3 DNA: TGCAGTGCGGGACGACAGAATTCACCCCTCCACTTT

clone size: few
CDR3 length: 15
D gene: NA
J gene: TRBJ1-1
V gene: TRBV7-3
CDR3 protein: CASSLTGAGNTEAFF
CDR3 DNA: TGTGCCAGCAGCTTAACGGGGGCAGGGAACACTGAAGCTTTCTTT

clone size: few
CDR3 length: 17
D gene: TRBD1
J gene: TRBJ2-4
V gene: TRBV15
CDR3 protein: CATSRGGQAVIEDIQYF
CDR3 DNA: TGTGCCACCAGCAGAGGGGGACAGGCCGTCATCGAGGACATTCAGTACTTC

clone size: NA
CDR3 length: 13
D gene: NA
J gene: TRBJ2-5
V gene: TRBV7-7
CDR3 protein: CASSQGFQETQYF
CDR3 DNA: TGTGCTAGCAGCCAGGGTTTCCAAGAGACCCAGTACTTC

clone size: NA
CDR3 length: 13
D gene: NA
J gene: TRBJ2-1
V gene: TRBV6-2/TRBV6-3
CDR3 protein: CASSYLRGDEQFF
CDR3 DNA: TGTGCCAGCAGTTACTTGAGGGGCGATGAGCAGTTCTTC

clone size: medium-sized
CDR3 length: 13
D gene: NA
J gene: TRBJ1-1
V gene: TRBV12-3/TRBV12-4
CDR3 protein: CASSFRVGTEAFF
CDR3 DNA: TGTGCCAGCAGTTTCCGGGTAGGGACTGAAGCTTTCTTT

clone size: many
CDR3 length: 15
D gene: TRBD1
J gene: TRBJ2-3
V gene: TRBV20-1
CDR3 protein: CSAPMAGGGSDTQYF
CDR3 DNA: TGCAGTGCCCCTATGGCAGGGGGCGGTTCAGATACGCAGTATTTT

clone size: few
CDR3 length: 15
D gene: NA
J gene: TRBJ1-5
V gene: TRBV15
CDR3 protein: CATSREPFRNQPQHF
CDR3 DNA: TGTGCCACCAGCAGAGAACCCTTTCGGAATCAGCCCCAGCATTTT

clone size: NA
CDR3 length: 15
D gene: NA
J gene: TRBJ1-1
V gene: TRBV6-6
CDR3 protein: CASSSTTVAVTEAFF
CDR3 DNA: TGTGCCAGCAGTTCTACGACAGTTGCAGTCACTGAAGCTTTCTTT

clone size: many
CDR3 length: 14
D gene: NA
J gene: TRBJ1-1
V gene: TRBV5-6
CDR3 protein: CASSLGTANTEAFF
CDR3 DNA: TGTGCCAGCAGCTTGGGGACAGCGAACACTGAAGCTTTCTTT

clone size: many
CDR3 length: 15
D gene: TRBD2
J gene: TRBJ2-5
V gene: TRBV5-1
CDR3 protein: CASSGLAGGQETQYF
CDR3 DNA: TGCGCCAGCAGCGGACTAGCGGGGGGTCAAGAGACCCAGTACTTC

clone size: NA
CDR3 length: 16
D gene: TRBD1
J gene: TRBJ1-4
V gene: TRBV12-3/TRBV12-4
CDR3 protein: CASSPLVGTGDEKLFF
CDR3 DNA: TGTGCCAGCAGCCCGCTAGTCGGGACAGGGGACGAAAAACTGTTTTTT

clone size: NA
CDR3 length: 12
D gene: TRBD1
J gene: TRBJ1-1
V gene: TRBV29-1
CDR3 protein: CSAGQGNTEAFF
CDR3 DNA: TGCAGCGCTGGACAGGGGAACACTGAAGCTTTCTTT

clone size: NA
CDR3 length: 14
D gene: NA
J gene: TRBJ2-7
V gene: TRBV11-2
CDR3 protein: CASSLGNNYNEQYF
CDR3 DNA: TGTGCCAGCAGCTTAGGGAACAATTACAACGAGCAGTACTTC

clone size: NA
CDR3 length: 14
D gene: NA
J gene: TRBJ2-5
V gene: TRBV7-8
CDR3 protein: CASSRDRGGETQYF
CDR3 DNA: TGTGCCAGCAGTCGAGACAGGGGAGGGGAGACCCAGTACTTC

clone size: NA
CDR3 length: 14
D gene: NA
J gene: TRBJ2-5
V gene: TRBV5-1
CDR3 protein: CASSRLGVEETQYF
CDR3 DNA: TGCGCCAGCAGTCGACTAGGGGTGGAAGAGACCCAGTACTTC

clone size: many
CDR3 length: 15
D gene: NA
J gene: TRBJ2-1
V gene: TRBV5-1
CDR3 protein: CASSLLRARDNEQFF
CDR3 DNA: TGCGCCAGCAGCTTACTAAGGGCGCGAGACAATGAGCAGTTCTTC

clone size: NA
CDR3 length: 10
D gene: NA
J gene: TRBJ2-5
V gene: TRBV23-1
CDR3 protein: CASPGETQYF
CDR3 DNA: TGCGCCAGCCCAGGGGAGACCCAGTACTTC

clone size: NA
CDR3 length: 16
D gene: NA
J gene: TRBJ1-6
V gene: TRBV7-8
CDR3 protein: CASDSYAAGYNSPLHF
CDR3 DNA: TGTGCCAGCGACTCTTATGCCGCAGGATATAATTCACCCCTCCACTTT

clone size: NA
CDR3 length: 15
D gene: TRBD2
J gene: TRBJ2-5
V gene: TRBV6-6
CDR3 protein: CASSYRASGGETQYF
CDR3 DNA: TGTGCCAGCAGTTATAGGGCTAGCGGGGGGGAGACCCAGTACTTC

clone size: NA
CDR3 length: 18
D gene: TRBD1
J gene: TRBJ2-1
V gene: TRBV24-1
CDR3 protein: CATSYSLGLGQGSNEQFF
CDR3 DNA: TGTGCCACCAGCTACTCCCTGGGTCTGGGACAGGGATCCAATGAGCAGTTCTTC

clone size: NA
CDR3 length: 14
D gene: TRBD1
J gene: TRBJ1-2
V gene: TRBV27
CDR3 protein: CASSFGDRVSGYTF
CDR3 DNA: TGTGCCAGCAGTTTTGGGGACAGGGTCAGTGGCTACACCTTC

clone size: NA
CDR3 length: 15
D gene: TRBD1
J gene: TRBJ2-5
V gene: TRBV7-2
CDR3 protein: CASSPRDRSQETQYF
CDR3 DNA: TGTGCCAGCAGCCCACGGGACAGGTCCCAAGAGACCCAGTACTTC

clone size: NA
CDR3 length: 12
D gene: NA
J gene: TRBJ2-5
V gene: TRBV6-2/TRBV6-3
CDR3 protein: CASSTNRVDQYF
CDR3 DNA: TGTGCCAGCAGCACAAACAGGGTCGACCAGTACTTC

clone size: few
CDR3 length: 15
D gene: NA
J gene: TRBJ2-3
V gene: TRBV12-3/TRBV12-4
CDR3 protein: CASSLGEVRADTQYF
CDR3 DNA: TGTGCCAGCAGCCTGGGAGAGGTACGGGCAGATACGCAGTATTTT

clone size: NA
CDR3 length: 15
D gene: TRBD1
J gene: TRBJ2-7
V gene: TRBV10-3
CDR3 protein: CAISGGRDRASEQYF
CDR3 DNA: TGTGCCATCAGTGGGGGGCGGGACAGGGCGTCCGAGCAGTACTTC

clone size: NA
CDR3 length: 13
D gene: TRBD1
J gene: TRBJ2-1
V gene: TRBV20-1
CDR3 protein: CSAPGQPRDEQFF
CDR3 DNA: TGCAGTGCTCCGGGACAGCCGAGGGATGAGCAGTTCTTC

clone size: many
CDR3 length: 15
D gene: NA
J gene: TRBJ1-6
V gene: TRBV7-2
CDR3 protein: CASSAGGRKNSPLHF
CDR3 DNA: TGTGCCAGCAGCGCCGGTGGGCGAAAAAATTCACCCCTCCACTTT

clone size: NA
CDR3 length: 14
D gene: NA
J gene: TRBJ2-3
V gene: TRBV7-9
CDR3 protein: CASSLSVGGDTQYF
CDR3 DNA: TGTGCCAGCAGCTTATCGGTAGGTGGAGATACGCAGTATTTT

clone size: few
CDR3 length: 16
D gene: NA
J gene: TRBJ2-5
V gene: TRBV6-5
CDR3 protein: CASSYFSGRNQETQYF
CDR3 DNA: TGTGCCAGCAGTTACTTTTCGGGGAGAAATCAAGAGACCCAGTACTTC

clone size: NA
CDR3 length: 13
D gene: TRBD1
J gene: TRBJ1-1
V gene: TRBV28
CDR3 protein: CASSPGQGTEAFF
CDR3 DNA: TGTGCCAGCAGTCCGGGACAGGGGACTGAAGCTTTCTTT

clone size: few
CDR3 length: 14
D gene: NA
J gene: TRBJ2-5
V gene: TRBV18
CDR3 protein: CASSPAGQKETQYF
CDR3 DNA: TGTGCCAGCTCACCGGCCGGGCAGAAAGAGACCCAGTACTTC

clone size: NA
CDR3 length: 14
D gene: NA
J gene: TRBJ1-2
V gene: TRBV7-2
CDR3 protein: CASSSYRESHGYTF
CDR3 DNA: TGTGCCAGCAGCTCATACAGGGAATCTCATGGCTACACCTTC

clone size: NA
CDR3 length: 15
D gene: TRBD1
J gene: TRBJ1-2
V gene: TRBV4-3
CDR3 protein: CASSPWTGSNYGYTF
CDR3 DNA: TGCGCCAGCAGCCCATGGACAGGGTCTAACTATGGCTACACCTTC

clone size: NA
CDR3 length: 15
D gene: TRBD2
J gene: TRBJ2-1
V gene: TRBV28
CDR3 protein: CASRLLAGAYNEQFF
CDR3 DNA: TGTGCCAGCAGACTGCTAGCGGGGGCTTACAATGAGCAGTTCTTC

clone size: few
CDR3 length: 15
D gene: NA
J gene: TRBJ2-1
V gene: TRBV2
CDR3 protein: CASTDQGHSYNEQFF
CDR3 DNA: TGTGCCAGCACCGATCAGGGGCACTCCTACAATGAGCAGTTCTTC

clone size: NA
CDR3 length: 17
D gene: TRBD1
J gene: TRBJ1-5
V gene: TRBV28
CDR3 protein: CASSPPRGRRIDQPQHF
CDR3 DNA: TGTGCCAGCAGCCCCCCGAGGGGGCGCCGTATCGATCAGCCCCAGCATTTT

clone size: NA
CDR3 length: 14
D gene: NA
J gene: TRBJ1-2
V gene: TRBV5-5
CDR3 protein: CASSTPRGSYGYTF
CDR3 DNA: TGTGCCAGCAGCACCCCGCGAGGGAGCTATGGCTACACCTTC

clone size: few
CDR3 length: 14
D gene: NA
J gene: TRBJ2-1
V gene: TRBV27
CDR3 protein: CASSFIGSYNEQFF
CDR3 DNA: TGTGCCAGCAGTTTCATTGGCTCCTACAATGAGCAGTTCTTC

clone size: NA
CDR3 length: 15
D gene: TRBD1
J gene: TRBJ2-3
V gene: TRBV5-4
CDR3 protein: CASSLDRGLTDTQYF
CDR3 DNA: TGTGCCAGCAGCTTGGACAGGGGCCTCACAGATACGCAGTATTTT